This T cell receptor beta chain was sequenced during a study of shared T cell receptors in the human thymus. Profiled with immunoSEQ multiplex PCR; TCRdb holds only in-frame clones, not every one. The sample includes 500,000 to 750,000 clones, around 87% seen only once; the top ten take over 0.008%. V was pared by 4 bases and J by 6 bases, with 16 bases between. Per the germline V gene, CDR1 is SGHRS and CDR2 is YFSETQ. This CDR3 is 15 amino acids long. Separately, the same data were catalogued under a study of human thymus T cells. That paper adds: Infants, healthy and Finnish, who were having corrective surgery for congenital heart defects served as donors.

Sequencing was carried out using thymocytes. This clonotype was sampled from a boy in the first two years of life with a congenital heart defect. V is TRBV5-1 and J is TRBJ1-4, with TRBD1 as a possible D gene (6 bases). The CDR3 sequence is CASSGLGGGDEKLFF. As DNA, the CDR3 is TGCGCCAGCAGCGGGTTAGGAGGGGGGGATGAAAAACTGTTTTTT.